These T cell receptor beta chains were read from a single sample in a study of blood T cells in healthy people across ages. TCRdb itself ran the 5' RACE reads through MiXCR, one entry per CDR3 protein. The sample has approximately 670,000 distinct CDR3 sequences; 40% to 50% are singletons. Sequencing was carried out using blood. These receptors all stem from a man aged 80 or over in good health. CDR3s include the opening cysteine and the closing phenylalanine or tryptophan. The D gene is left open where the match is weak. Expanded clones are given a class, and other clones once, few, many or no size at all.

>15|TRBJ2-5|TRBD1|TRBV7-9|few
TGTGCCAGCAGCCAAGGGACAGGGTTTCGCGAGACCCAGTACTTC
CASSQGTGFRETQYF
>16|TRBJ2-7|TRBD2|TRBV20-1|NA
TGCAGTGCTAGAGATCTCGGGGGGGCAGGGTCCTACGAGCAGTACTTC
CSARDLGGAGSYEQYF
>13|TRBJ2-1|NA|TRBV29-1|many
TGCAGCGTCTATCAGCCTACCTACAATGAGCAGTTCTTC
CSVYQPTYNEQFF
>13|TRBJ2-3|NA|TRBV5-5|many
TGCGCCAGCAGCTTGGCTTCAGGAGATACGCAGTATTTT
CASSLASGDTQYF
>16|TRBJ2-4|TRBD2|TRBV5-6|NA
TGTGCCAGCACCTGGACATCTAGCGGGGGGAAAAACATTCAGTACTTC
CASTWTSSGGKNIQYF
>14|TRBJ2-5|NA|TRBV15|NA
TGTGCCACCAGCAGACAGTCGTACCAAGAGACCCAGTACTTC
CATSRQSYQETQYF
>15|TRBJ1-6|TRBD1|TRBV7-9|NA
TGTGCCAGCAGCCAGCAGGGGGTAAATAATTCACCCCTCCACTTT
CASSQQGVNNSPLHF
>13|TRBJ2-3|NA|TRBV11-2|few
TGTGCCAGCAGCGTAGTGAGGGGCGATACGCAGTATTTT
CASSVVRGDTQYF
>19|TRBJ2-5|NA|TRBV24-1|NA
TGTGCCACCAGTGATTTTCTTGGCGGAGCCCCCTCGGGGGAAGAGACCCAGTACTTC
CATSDFLGGAPSGEETQYF
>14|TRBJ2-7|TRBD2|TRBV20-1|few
TGCAGTGCTAGGCTTCTAGCGGCCTCCTACGAGCAGTACTTC
CSARLLAASYEQYF
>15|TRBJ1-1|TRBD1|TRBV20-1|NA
TGCAGTGCGCAGGGGGGAACTCAGGGAGGCGTTGAAGCTTTCTTT
CSAQGGTQGGVEAFF
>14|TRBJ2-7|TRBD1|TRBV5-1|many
TGCGCCAGCAGCTTGGACAGGGGGCGCTCCGAGCAGTACTTC
CASSLDRGRSEQYF
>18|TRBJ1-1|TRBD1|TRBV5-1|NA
TGCGCCAGCAGGCGATTAGGCACAGGGGGCGGCGGGGGCACTGAAGCTTTCTTT
CASRRLGTGGGGGTEAFF
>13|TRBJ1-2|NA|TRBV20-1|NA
TGCAGTGCCTGGAAGGGGCAAGGGCATGGCTACACCTTC
CSAWKGQGHGYTF
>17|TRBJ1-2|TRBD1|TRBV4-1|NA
TGCGCCAGCAGCCCACTCCCCGGACAGGGGGTGCCCTATGGCTACACCTTC
CASSPLPGQGVPYGYTF
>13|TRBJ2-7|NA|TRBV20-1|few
TGCAGTGCTAGTAGTCAAAGCTCCTACGAGCAGTACTTC
CSASSQSSYEQYF
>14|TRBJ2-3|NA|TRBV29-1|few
TGCAGCGTTGAAGGAGCACAGACCACAGATACGCAGTATTTT
CSVEGAQTTDTQYF
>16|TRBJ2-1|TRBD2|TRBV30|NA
TGTGCCTGGAGGGGGACTAGCGGGACCTCCTACAATGAGCAGTTCTTC
CAWRGTSGTSYNEQFF
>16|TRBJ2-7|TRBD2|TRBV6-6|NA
TGTGCCAGCAGTTACTTTATGCGGCGGGAGTTTGGCGAGCAGTACTTC
CASSYFMRREFGEQYF
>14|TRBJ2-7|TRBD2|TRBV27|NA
TGTGCCAGCAGTTACGGGGGGGGGCGGGGTGAGCAGTACTTC
CASSYGGGRGEQYF
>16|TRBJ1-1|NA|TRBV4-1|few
TGCGCCAGCAGCCCGCTAATACGGACCGGGAACACTGAAGCTTTCTTT
CASSPLIRTGNTEAFF
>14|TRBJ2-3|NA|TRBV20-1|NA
TGCAGTGCTGGCGGGCAGAGGGGCACAGATACGCAGTATTTT
CSAGGQRGTDTQYF